This is a list of T cell receptor beta chains from one sample in a study of blood T cell repertoires in COVID-19. Sequencing was performed with immunoSEQ multiplex PCR; in TCRdb, only in-frame clones are kept and a portion is missing. The sample lists 300,000 to 400,000 clones; around nine tenths were seen once. Sequenced material: PBMCs or T cells enriched from blood (not recorded which). The receptors come from a man aged 55 to 70 who had recovered from COVID-19. Both conserved end residues are part of each CDR3. Fields, in order: J gene, D gene, clone size, V gene, CDR3 protein, CDR3 DNA. D genes are given only for firm matches. Clone size is shown for a subset of rows, as once, few, many or a class of expanded clone.

>TRBJ2-2|NA|NA|TRBV15
CATSRDLTGELFF
TGTGCCACCAGCAGAGATCTTACCGGGGAGCTGTTTTTT
>TRBJ2-1|TRBD1|NA|TRBV6-1
CASSEQTGRVNNEQFF
TGTGCCAGCAGTGAACAGACAGGGCGGGTGAACAATGAGCAGTTCTTC
>TRBJ2-7|TRBD1|once|TRBV18
CASSPSQGQGSYEQYF
TGTGCCAGCTCACCGTCTCAAGGACAGGGATCCTACGAGCAGTACTTC
>TRBJ2-7|TRBD2|NA|TRBV28
CASSLTSGYEQYF
TGTGCCAGCAGTTTAACTAGCGGGTACGAGCAGTACTTC
>TRBJ2-1|TRBD2|NA|TRBV25-1
CASSDGLAGRNEQFF
TGTGCCAGCAGTGACGGACTAGCGGGAAGGAATGAGCAGTTCTTC
>TRBJ2-3|NA|NA|TRBV5-1
CASSWGDGTSTDTQYF
TGCGCCAGCAGCTGGGGGGACGGCACTAGCACAGATACGCAGTATTTT
>TRBJ1-3|NA|NA|TRBV28
CASSLSDSGNTIYF
TGTGCCAGCAGTTTATCAGATTCTGGAAACACCATATATTTT
>TRBJ1-4|TRBD1|NA|TRBV19
CASRNRGSTTNEKLFF
TGTGCCAGTAGAAACAGGGGGAGTACAACTAATGAAAAACTGTTTTTT
>TRBJ2-3|NA|NA|TRBV5-1
CASRRLIGHETSQDTQYF
TGCGCCAGCCGCCGACTTATAGGACACGAAACCTCACAGGATACGCAGTATTTT
>TRBJ2-6|NA|NA|TRBV28
CASSFLGVADSGANVLTF
TGTGCCAGCAGTTTTTTGGGGGTAGCGGATTCTGGGGCCAACGTCCTGACTTTC
>TRBJ1-3|TRBD1|NA|TRBV5-1
CASSLRGSFSSGNTIYF
TGCGCCAGCAGCCTCAGGGGGTCGTTCAGCTCTGGAAACACCATATATTTT
>TRBJ2-5|NA|NA|TRBV28
CASSPGKETQYF
TGTGCCAGCAGCCCAGGGAAAGAGACCCAGTACTTC
>TRBJ1-1|TRBD1|NA|TRBV7-9
CASSPETGALRISNTEAFF
TGTGCCAGCAGCCCAGAGACAGGGGCCCTCCGAATATCCAACACTGAAGCTTTCTTT
>TRBJ1-2|NA|NA|TRBV7-9
CASSWAPGGYTF
TGTGCCAGCAGCTGGGCCCCGGGGGGCTACACCTTC
>TRBJ1-5|TRBD1|NA|TRBV28
CASTKTGITQDSNQPQHF
TGTGCCAGCACCAAGACAGGGATAACCCAGGATAGCAATCAGCCCCAGCATTTT
>TRBJ2-7|TRBD2|NA|TRBV18
CASSPQLILAGGTYEQYF
TGTGCCAGCTCACCCCAACTAATACTAGCGGGAGGAACCTACGAGCAGTACTTC
>TRBJ2-1|TRBD2|NA|TRBV10-1
CASSESAGGRNEQFF
TGCGCCAGCAGTGAGTCCGCGGGAGGGCGGAATGAGCAGTTCTTC
>TRBJ1-4|NA|once|TRBV27
CASGDSRRGEKLFF
TGTGCCAGCGGAGACAGTCGAAGGGGTGAAAAACTGTTTTTT
>TRBJ2-7|NA|NA|TRBV11-3
CASSHYATREQYF
TGTGCCAGCAGCCACTACGCCACGAGAGAGCAGTACTTC
>TRBJ1-5|NA|NA|TRBV2
CASSQPGPSQHF
TGTGCCAGCAGTCAACCGGGTCCGTCGCAGCATTTT
>TRBJ2-1|TRBD2|NA|TRBV9
CASSPSSGRPIQNEQFF
TGTGCCAGCAGCCCCTCTAGCGGGAGGCCGATACAGAATGAGCAGTTCTTC
>TRBJ2-1|TRBD2|once|TRBV3-1/TRBV3-2
CASSPPGLAGGSNEQFF
TGTGCCAGCAGCCCCCCGGGGCTAGCGGGAGGTAGCAATGAGCAGTTCTTC
>TRBJ1-5|TRBD1|NA|TRBV4-1
CASSQEAGQGLGQPQHF
TGCGCCAGCAGCCAGGAAGCGGGACAGGGTCTTGGTCAGCCCCAGCATTTT
>TRBJ2-1|NA|NA|TRBV5-1
CASSLELSGNEQFF
TGCGCCAGCAGCTTGGAACTCTCAGGGAATGAGCAGTTCTTC
>TRBJ1-2|NA|NA|TRBV7-9
CASSLGAGSGGYGYTF
TGTGCCAGCAGCTTAGGGGCGGGGTCGGGTGGCTATGGCTACACCTTC
>TRBJ2-1|TRBD2|once|TRBV11-2
CASSVLAGAANEQFF
TGTGCCAGCAGCGTACTAGCGGGGGCGGCCAATGAGCAGTTCTTC
>TRBJ1-5|NA|once|TRBV5-8
CASSPRTDHSNQPQHF
TGTGCCAGCAGCCCCCGGACAGATCATAGCAATCAGCCCCAGCATTTT
>TRBJ2-3|TRBD2|NA|TRBV6-5
CASSYRGLAGTDTQYF
TGTGCCAGCAGTTACCGGGGACTAGCGGGCACAGATACGCAGTATTTT
>TRBJ2-5|TRBD1|NA|TRBV19
CASSPKTGWQTQYF
TGTGCCAGTAGTCCCAAGACAGGGTGGCAGACCCAGTACTTC
>TRBJ1-2|TRBD1|NA|TRBV7-3
CASSLTGERITF
TGTGCCAGCAGTCTGACAGGGGAAAGAATCACCTTC
>TRBJ2-7|NA|once|TRBV19
CASSNQGGYEQYF
TGTGCCAGTAGTAACCAGGGGGGCTACGAGCAGTACTTC
>TRBJ1-5|TRBD1|once|TRBV4-3
CASSQDETGLYSNQPQHF
TGCGCCAGCAGCCAAGATGAGACAGGGCTCTATAGCAATCAGCCCCAGCATTTT
>TRBJ2-7|NA|once|TRBV5-1
CASSAGLPSYEQYF
TGCGCCAGCAGCGCCGGACTACCGTCCTACGAGCAGTACTTC
>TRBJ2-7|TRBD2|NA|TRBV27
CASSPYGTSGNYEQYF
TGTGCCAGCAGTCCTTACGGGACTAGCGGTAACTACGAGCAGTACTTC
>TRBJ1-2|NA|NA|TRBV28
CASRSLQGGLYYGYTF
TGTGCCAGCAGATCTTTACAGGGTGGGCTATACTATGGCTACACCTTC
>TRBJ1-3|NA|NA|TRBV6-5
CASRRQGSGNTIYF
TGTGCCAGCAGGAGGCAGGGCTCTGGAAACACCATATATTTT
>TRBJ2-7|TRBD1|NA|TRBV10-3
CAISGGQQSEQYF
TGTGCCATCAGTGGGGGACAGCAGAGCGAGCAGTACTTC
>TRBJ1-2|NA|NA|TRBV24-1
CATPHKGCGYTF
TGTGCCACTCCTCACAAGGGGTGCGGCTACACCTTC
>TRBJ1-1|NA|NA|TRBV29-1
CSAQEVSSMNTEAFF
TGCAGCGCCCAGGAGGTATCATCCATGAACACTGAAGCTTTCTTT
>TRBJ2-5|NA|NA|TRBV10-3
CAISASGETQYF
TGTGCCATCAGCGCATCGGGAGAGACCCAGTACTTC
>TRBJ1-5|NA|NA|TRBV6-5
CASSYRRTVNQPQHF
TGTGCCAGCAGTTACAGACGGACAGTCAATCAGCCCCAGCATTTT
>TRBJ2-7|TRBD1|once|TRBV4-3
CASSQVDRDSSYEQYF
TGCGCCAGCAGCCAAGTCGACAGGGATAGCTCCTACGAGCAGTACTTC
>TRBJ2-7|TRBD1|NA|TRBV9
CASSVLGTGNYEQYF
TGTGCCAGCAGCGTACTAGGGACAGGGAACTACGAGCAGTACTTC
>TRBJ1-6|NA|NA|TRBV12-3/TRBV12-4
CASLINDSPLHF
TGTGCCAGCCTAATCAATGATTCACCCCTCCACTTT
>TRBJ2-5|TRBD2|once|TRBV4-2
CASSPETSGSQETQYF
TGTGCCAGCAGCCCCGAGACTAGCGGGAGCCAAGAGACCCAGTACTTC